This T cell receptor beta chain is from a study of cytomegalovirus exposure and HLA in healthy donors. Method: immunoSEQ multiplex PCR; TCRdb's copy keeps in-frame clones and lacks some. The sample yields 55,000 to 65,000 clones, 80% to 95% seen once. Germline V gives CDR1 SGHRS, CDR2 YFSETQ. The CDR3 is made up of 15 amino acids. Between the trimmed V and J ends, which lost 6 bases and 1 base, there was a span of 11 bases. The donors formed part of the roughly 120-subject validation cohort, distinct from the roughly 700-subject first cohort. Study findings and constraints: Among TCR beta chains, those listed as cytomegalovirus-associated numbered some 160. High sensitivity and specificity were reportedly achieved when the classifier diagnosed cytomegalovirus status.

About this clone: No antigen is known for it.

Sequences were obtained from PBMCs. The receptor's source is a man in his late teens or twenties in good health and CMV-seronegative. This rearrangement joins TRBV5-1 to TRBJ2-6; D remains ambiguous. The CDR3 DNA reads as TGCGCCAGCACCCCAGTTCAGTCTGGGGCCAACGTCCTGACTTTC. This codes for CASTPVQSGANVLTF.